Listed below are T cell receptor beta chains from one sample, sequenced in a study of tumor-infiltrating lymphocytes in primary liver carcinoma. TCRdb re-called the multiplex PCR reads with MiXCR, one entry per CDR3 protein. Of over 250,000 distinct CDR3 sequences in the sample, nearly 60% were seen once. The sample taken for sequencing was peripheral blood. These receptors came from a young woman with primary liver carcinoma and hepatitis B virus infection. Each CDR3 is given with its conserved first and last residue.

V	J	CDR3
TRBV6-5	TRBJ1-5	CASSRPDSKNSNQPQHF
TRBV6-6	TRBJ2-7	CASSYGYGPYEQYF
TRBV11-1	TRBJ1-1	CASSFNGATEVFF
TRBV4-3	TRBJ2-1	CASSKFGDRGLYIEQFF
TRBV30	TRBJ1-2	CAWSGGSTGPNYGYTF
TRBV5-5	TRBJ2-7	CASGRRGDYEQYF
TRBV11-2	TRBJ2-3	CASSLSFRGGDTDTQYF
TRBV6-1	TRBJ1-1	CGSSASRARGAEAFF
TRBV4-2	TRBJ2-1	CASSAVTGSAGNEQFF
TRBV6-2/TRBV6-3	TRBJ2-1	CDSSMEGRAFRLF
TRBV10-2	TRBJ2-1	CASRAAGYEQFF
TRBV12-3/TRBV12-4	TRBJ2-7	CASSFATAYEQYF
TRBV12-3/TRBV12-4	TRBJ1-2	CASCWGGGRSGGYTF
TRBV11-2	TRBJ2-3	CASSWLAAISTGTQYF
TRBV11-2	TRBJ2-7	CASSISNTLPYEHYF
TRBV7-9	TRBJ1-1	CASSLVGTGIGNTEAFF
TRBV24-1	TRBJ2-5	CATSDWGHETQYF
TRBV12-3/TRBV12-4	TRBJ2-2	CASSLCGDRGCGELSF
TRBV6-5	TRBJ1-6	CASRPDRGVSPLHF
TRBV6-1	TRBJ1-2	CASSDPLWGLRYYGCTF
TRBV29-1	TRBJ2-5	CSVEGLPGWQETQYF
TRBV5-6	TRBJ2-7	CASSLVGSNYEQYF
TRBV6-1	TRBJ1-4	CATLKLGASDEKLFF
TRBV6-6	TRBJ1-4	CASSPDGATNEKLFF
TRBV4-2	TRBJ2-1	CASSQGGGGLANNEQFF
TRBV6-1	TRBJ1-1	CASRARGRLKTEAFF